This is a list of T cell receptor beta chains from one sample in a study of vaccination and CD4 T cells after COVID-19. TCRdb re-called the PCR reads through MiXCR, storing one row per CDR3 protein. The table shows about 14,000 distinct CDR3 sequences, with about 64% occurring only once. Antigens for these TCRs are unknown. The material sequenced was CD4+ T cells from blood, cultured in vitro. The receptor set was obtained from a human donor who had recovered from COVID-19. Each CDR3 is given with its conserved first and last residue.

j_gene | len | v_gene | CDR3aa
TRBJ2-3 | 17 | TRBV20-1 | CSARDYRGSGSGNTQYF
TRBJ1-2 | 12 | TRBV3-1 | CASSISDLGYTF
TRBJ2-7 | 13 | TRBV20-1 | CSAFRGGGNEQYF
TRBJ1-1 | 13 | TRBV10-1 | CASSEGVNTEAFF
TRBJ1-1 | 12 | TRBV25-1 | CASSVGNSAAFF
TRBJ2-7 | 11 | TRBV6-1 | CASRDREEQYF
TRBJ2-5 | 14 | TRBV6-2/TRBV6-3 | CASSPRRGRETQYF
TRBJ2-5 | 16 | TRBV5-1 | CASSVAGTARQETQYF
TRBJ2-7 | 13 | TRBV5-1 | CASSLGYNHEQYF
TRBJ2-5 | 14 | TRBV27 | CASSSGQGLETQYF
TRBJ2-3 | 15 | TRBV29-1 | CSVQPSGGSTDTQYF
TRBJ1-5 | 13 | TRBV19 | CASSLTGEKPQHF
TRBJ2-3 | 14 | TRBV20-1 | CSAYSGRATDTQYF
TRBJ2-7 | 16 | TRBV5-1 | CASTHLPGQGMREQYF
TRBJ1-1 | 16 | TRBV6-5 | CASSYLFGGLNTEAFF
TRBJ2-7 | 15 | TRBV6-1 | CASRARGRVSYEQYF
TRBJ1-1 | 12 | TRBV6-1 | CATKDRGTEAFF
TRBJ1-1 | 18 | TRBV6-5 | CASSSLPGTGGVNTEAFF